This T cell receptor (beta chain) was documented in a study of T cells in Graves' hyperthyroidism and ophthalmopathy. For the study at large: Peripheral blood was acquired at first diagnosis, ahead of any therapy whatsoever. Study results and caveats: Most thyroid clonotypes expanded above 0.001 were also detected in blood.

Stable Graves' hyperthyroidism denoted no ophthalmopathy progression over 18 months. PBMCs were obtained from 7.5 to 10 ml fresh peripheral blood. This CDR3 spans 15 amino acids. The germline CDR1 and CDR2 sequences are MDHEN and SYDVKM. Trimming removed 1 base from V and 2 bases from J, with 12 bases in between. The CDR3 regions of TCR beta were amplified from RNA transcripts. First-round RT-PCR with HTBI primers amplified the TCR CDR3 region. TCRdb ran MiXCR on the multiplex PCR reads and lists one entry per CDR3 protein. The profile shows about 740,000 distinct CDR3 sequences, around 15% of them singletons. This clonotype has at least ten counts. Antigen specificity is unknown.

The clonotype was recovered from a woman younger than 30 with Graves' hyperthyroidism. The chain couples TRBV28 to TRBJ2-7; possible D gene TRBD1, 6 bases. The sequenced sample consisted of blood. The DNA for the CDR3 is TGTGCCAGCAGTTTATTCCAGGGGCCCACCTACGAGCAGTACTTC. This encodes CASSLFQGPTYEQYF.